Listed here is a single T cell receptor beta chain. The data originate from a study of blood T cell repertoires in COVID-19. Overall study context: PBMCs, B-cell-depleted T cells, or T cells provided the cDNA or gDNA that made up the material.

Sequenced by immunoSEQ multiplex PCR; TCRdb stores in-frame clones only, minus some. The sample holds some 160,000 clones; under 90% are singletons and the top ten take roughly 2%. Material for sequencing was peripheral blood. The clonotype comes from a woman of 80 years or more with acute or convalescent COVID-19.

The CDR3 sequence is CASSPDPEHGYTF. DNA of the CDR3: TGTGCCAGCAGTCCGGATCCGGAGCATGGCTACACCTTC. This chain connects TRBV6-5 to TRBJ1-2; the D is unclear. V was shortened by 5 bases and J by 6 bases, with 13 bases between the two germline ends. The CDR3 consists of 13 residues. Germline loops: CDR1 MNHEY, CDR2 SVGAGI.